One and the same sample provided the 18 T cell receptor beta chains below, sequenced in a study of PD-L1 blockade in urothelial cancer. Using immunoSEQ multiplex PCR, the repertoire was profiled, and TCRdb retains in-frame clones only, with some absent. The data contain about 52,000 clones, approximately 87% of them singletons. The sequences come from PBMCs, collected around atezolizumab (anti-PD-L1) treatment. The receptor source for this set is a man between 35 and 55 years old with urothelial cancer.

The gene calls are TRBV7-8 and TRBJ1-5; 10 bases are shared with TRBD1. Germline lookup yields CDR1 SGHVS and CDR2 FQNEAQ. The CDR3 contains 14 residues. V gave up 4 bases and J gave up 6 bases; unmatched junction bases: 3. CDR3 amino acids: CASSWDRGGQPQHF. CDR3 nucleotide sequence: TGTGCCAGCAGCTGGGACAGGGGAGGTCAGCCCCAGCATTTT.

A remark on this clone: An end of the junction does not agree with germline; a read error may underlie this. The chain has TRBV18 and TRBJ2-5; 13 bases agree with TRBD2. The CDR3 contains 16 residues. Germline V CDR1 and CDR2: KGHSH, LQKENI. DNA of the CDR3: TGTGCCAGCTCACTTAATCGGCGGGGACTAGCGGGATCCTGGGACTTC. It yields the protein CASSLNRRGLAGSWDF.

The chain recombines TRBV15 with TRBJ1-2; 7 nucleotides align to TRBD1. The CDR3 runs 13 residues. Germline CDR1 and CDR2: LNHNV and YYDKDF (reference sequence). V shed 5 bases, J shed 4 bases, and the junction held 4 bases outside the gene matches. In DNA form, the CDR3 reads TGTGCCACCAGCCCCGGGACAGTCTATGGCTACACCTTC. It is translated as CATSPGTVYGYTF.

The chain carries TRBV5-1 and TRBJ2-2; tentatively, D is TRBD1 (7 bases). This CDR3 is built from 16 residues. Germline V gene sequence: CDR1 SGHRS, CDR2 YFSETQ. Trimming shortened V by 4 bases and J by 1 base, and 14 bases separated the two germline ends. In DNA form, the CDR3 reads TGCGCCAGCAGCCTGCGGGGACAGAGGAACACCGGGGAGCTGTTTTTT. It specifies CASSLRGQRNTGELFF.

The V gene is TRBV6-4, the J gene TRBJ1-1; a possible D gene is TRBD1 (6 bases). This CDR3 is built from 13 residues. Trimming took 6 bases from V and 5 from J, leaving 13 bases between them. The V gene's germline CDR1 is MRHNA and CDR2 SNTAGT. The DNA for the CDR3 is TGTGCCAGCAGCTCTACAGGGAAAACTGAAGCTTTCTTT. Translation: CASSSTGKTEAFF.

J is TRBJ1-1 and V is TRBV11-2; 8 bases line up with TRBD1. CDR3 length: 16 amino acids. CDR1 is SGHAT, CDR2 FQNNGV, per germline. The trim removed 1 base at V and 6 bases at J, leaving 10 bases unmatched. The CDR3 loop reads CASSLGYDRGRAEAFF. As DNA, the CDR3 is TGTGCCAGCAGCTTAGGGTACGACAGGGGTCGGGCTGAAGCTTTCTTT.

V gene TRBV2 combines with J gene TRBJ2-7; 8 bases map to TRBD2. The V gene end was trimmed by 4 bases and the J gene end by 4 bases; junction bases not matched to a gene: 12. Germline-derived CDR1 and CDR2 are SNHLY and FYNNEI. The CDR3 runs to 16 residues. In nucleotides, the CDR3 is TGTGCCAGCAGTGTAGCACTAGCGGACATCCCGTACGAGCAGTACTTC. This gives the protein CASSVALADIPYEQYF.

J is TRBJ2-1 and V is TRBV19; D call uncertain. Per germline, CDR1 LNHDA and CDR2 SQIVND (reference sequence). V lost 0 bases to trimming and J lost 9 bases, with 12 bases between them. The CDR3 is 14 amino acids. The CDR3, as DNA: TGTGCCAGTAGTATAGACTACCCCCCAGGTGAGCAGTTCTTC. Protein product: CASSIDYPPGEQFF.

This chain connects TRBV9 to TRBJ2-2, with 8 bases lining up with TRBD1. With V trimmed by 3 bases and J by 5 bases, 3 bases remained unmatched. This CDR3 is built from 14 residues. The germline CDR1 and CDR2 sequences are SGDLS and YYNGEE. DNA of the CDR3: TGTGCCAGCAGCGCCTGGACAGGGACCGGGGAGCTGTTTTTT. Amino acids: CASSAWTGTGELFF.

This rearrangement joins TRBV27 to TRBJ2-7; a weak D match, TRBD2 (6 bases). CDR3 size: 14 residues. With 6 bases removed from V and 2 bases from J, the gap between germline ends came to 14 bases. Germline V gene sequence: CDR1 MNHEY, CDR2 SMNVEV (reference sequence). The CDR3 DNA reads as TGTGCCAGCAGGAGGAGGGAGGAGGCCTACGAGCAGTACTTC. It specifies CASRRREEAYEQYF.

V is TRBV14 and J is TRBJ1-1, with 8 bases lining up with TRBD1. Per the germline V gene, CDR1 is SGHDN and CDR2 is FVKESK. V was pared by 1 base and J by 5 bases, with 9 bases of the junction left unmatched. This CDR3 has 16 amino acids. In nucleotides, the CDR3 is TGTGCCAGCAGCCAAGGTAGGCAGGGGGCGAGGACTGAAGCTTTCTTT. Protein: CASSQGRQGARTEAFF.

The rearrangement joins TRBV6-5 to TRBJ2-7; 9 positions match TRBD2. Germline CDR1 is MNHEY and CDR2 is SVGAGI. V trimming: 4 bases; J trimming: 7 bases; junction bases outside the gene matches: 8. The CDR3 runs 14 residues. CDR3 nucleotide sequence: TGTGCCAGCAGTTCGGGACTAGCTTTGGGAGAGCAGTACTTC. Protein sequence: CASSSGLALGEQYF.

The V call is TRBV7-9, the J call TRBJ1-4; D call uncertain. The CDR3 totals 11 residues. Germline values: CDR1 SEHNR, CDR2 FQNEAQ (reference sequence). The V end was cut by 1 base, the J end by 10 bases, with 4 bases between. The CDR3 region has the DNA TGTGCCAGCAGCTTAGACTTAAAACTGTTTTTT. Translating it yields CASSLDLKLFF.

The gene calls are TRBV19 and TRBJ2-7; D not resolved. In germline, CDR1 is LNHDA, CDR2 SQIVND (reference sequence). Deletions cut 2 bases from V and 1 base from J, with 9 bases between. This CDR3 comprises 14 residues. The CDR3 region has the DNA TGTGCCAGTAGTATATCCGACTTGTCCTACGAGCAGTACTTC. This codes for CASSISDLSYEQYF.

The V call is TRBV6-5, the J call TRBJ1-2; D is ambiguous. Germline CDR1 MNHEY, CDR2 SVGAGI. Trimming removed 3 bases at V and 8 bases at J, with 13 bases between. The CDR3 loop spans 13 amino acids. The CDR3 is CASSYGSHGGYTF. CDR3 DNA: TGTGCCAGCAGTTATGGGTCCCACGGGGGCTACACCTTC.

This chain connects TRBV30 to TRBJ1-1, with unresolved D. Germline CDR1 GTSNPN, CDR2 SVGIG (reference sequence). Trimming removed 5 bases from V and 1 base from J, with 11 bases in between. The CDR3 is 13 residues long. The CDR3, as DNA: TGTGCCTGGGACTCCCCGGAGAACACTGAAGCTTTCTTT. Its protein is CAWDSPENTEAFF.

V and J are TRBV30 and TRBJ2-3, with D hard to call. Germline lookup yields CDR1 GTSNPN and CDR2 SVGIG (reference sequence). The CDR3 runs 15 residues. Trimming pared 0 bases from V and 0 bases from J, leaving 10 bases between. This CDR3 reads CAWSVRASSTDTQYF. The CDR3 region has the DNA TGTGCCTGGAGTGTACGTGCTAGTAGCACAGATACGCAGTATTTT.

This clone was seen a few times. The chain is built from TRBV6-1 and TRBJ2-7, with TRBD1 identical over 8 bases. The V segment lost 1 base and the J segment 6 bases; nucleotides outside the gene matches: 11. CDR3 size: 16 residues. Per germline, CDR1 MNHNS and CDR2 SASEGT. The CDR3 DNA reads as TGTGCCAGCAGTGAAGGTGGTGGGACAGGTTATTTCGAGCAGTACTTC. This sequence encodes CASSEGGGTGYFEQYF.